Listed here are 12 T cell receptor beta chains from one sample, sequenced in a study of T cell responses to AZD1222 COVID-19 vaccine. Only in-frame clones appear in the TCRdb table, and some are missing; sequencing was by immunoSEQ multiplex PCR. The table records 80,000 or so clones, 85% to 90% of them present only once. Sequenced material: peripheral blood, taken on day 0 of AZD1222 vaccination. All receptors derive from an adult in good health.

The chain has TRBV19 and TRBJ2-5, with TRBD2 identical over 12 bases. V lost 1 base and J lost 4; bases outside the gene matches: 4. The CDR3 totals 16 residues. The germline CDR1 and CDR2 sequences are LNHDA and SQIVND (reference sequence). CDR3 amino acids: CASSIGPSGGAETQYF. The CDR3 nucleotides are TGTGCCAGTAGTATAGGCCCTAGCGGGGGGGCAGAGACCCAGTACTTC.

The rearrangement links TRBV27 to TRBJ1-2; TRBD1 matches at 7 bases. CDR3 length equals 15 residues. Germline assignment: CDR1 MNHEY and CDR2 SMNVEV (reference sequence). V was clipped by 4 bases and J by 0 bases; unmatched bases: 5. DNA for the CDR3: TGTGCCAGCAGTTCCTACAGGGGCTCTAACTATGGCTACACCTTC. Translation: CASSSYRGSNYGYTF.

The rearrangement uses TRBV7-9 and TRBJ2-5; 8 bases line up with TRBD1. The CDR3 spans 14 residues. Looked up from germline, CDR1 is SEHNR and CDR2 is FQNEAQ (reference sequence). V was pared by 4 bases and J by 11 bases, with 12 bases of the junction left unmatched. In DNA form, the CDR3 reads TGTGCCAGCAGCTCGGGACAGGCCGGAGTGATTCAGTACTTC. The encoded protein is CASSSGQAGVIQYF.

The chain is built from TRBV18 and TRBJ1-1; 7 bases match TRBD1. CDR3 length: 16 amino acids. The germline V gene has CDR1 KGHSH and CDR2 LQKENI. V lost 4 bases to trimming and J lost 7 bases; unmatched junction nucleotides: 15. The DNA of the CDR3 is TGTGCCAGCTCACAAGGGACAGCCCGGGGCCTTAATGAAGCTTTCTTT. It yields the protein CASSQGTARGLNEAFF. The entire variable domain, with the rest obtained from reference TRBV18 and TRBJ1-1, is as follows: NAGVMQNPRHLVRRRGQEARLRCSPMKGHSHVYWYRQLPEEGLKFMVYLQKENIIDESGMPKERFSAEFPKEGPSILRIQQVVRGDSAAYFCASSQGTARGLNEAFFGQGTRLTVV.

The chain couples TRBV4-2 to TRBJ1-4; 8 bases match TRBD1. J gave up 5 bases and V 1 base, and 6 bases lay outside the gene matches. Germline-derived CDR1 and CDR2 are LGHNA and YNFKEQ. The CDR3 totals 16 residues. In DNA, the CDR3 is TGTGCCAGCAGCCAAGCGACAGGGGTGGAAAATGAAAAACTGTTTTTT. It yields the protein CASSQATGVENEKLFF.

The chain employs TRBV18 and TRBJ2-3; D perhaps matches TRBD2 (5 bases). CDR3 size: 17 residues. Germline V gene sequence: CDR1 KGHSH, CDR2 LQKENI. V gave up 3 bases and J gave up 0 bases, with 16 bases separating them. The CDR3 is CASSPPGGSRSTDTQYF. CDR3 DNA sequence: TGTGCCAGCTCACCCCCGGGCGGGTCTAGAAGCACAGATACGCAGTATTTT.

This rearrangement joins TRBV7-5 to TRBJ1-5; TRBD1, as called in the table, went unchecked against the DNA. TRBV7-5 is a pseudogene segment. The CDR3 extends over 18 amino acids. The CDR3 DNA reads as TGTGCCAGAAGCACCCAAGAAGTTAGGACAGCGGCCTGTCAGCCCCAGCATTTT. Encoded protein: CARSTQEVRTAACQPQHF.

The J gene is TRBJ1-2, the V gene TRBV13; TRBD1 matches 7 bases. Germline V CDR1 and CDR2: PRHDT, FYEKMQ (reference sequence). Losses at the gene ends were 6 bases for V and 2 bases for J; bases not matched to a gene: 9. The CDR3 length is 15 residues. Written as DNA, the CDR3 is TGTGCCAGCAGGTATGGACGGGACAGCAACTATGGCTACACCTTC. It yields the protein CASRYGRDSNYGYTF.

The chain is built from TRBV3-1 (or the pseudogene TRBV3-2) and TRBJ2-7; 9 nucleotides line up with TRBD1. The CDR3 is made up of 16 amino acids. The V gene end was trimmed by 4 bases and the J gene end by 0 bases; junction bases not matched to a gene: 7. Germline loops: CDR1 LGHDT, CDR2 YNNKEL (reference sequence). The CDR3, as DNA: TGTGCCAGCAGCCGCTTCGGGACAGGGAGCTCCTACGAGCAGTACTTC. Its translation is CASSRFGTGSSYEQYF.

The chain links TRBV4-1 to TRBJ2-2, with D perhaps matching TRBD2 (7 bases). CDR1 and CDR2 (germline): MGHRA, YSYEKL. Trimming cost V 0 bases and J 4 bases, with 18 bases left between them. The CDR3 totals 18 residues. CDR3 nucleotide sequence: TGCGCCAGCAGCCAAGATCCCTTGGGGGGGGCCAGCACCGGGGAGCTGTTTTTT. This gives the protein CASSQDPLGGASTGELFF.

The J gene is TRBJ1-5, the V gene TRBV6-5; D remains unclear. CDR3 length: 13 residues. Per germline, CDR1 MNHEY and CDR2 SVGAGI. Trimming stripped 2 bases from V and 4 bases from J, with 6 bases between. CDR3 sequence: CASSYGVNQPQHF. The CDR3 DNA is TGTGCCAGCAGTTACGGGGTTAATCAGCCCCAGCATTTT.

This sequence joins TRBV24-1 and TRBJ1-3; D remains ambiguous. Germline CDR1 is KGHDR and CDR2 is SFDVKD. The CDR3 extends over 16 amino acids. V lost 3 bases, J lost 0 bases, and 11 bases lay in between. CDR3 coding DNA: TGTGCCACCAGTGATCGGGATGGTTCCTCTGGAAACACCATATATTTT. Amino acids: CATSDRDGSSGNTIYF.